The 29 T cell receptor beta chains below were found in one sample sequenced in a study of graft-versus-host responses after intestinal transplantation. Antigen specificity for these receptors is unknown. Profiling relied on immunoSEQ multiplex PCR, and the TCRdb table lists in-frame clones only, not all of them. The table includes about 25,000 clones, 82% detected once. The sample was unstimulated CD8+ T cells sorted from spleen or lymph node cells, taken before transplant. Every receptor here comes from a human donor who was the organ donor for an intestinal transplant.

In the case of this clone: Other DNA sequences from this sample encode an identical CDR3 as well. The chain employs TRBV7-2 and TRBJ2-3; D perhaps matches TRBD2 (5 bases). The CDR3 has 15 residues. Germline lookup yields CDR1 SGHTA and CDR2 FQGNSA. The V end was cut by 5 bases, the J end by 2 bases, with 14 bases between. The CDR3 DNA sequence: TGTGCCAGCAGCCCACCGCCGGGGAACACAGATACGCAGTATTTT. Translated: CASSPPPGNTDTQYF.

The rearrangement links TRBV19 to TRBJ1-5, with D perhaps matching TRBD1 (6 bases). Trimming cost V 5 bases and J 0 bases, with 14 bases left between them. The germline gives CDR1 LNHDA, CDR2 SQIVND (reference sequence). The CDR3 extends over 16 amino acids. Here the CDR3 DNA reads TGTGCCAGTAGTGGAGCCAGGGGAAATAGCAATCAGCCCCAGCATTTT. As protein: CASSGARGNSNQPQHF.

This clone has only a few counts. V and J are TRBV5-5 and TRBJ1-5; D remains ambiguous. V lost 5 bases, J lost 5 bases, and 11 bases lay in between. The CDR3 runs 13 residues. Germline lookup yields CDR1 SGHKS and CDR2 YYEKEE (reference sequence). Here the CDR3 reads CASSPDIYQPQHF. The CDR3 DNA reads as TGTGCCAGCAGTCCAGACATTTATCAGCCCCAGCATTTT.

The genes are TRBV4-1 and TRBJ2-5; 11 nucleotides align to TRBD2. The germline CDR1 and CDR2 sequences are MGHRA and YSYEKL. V dropped 5 bases and J dropped 5; count of bases not matched to a gene: 10. This CDR3 comprises 16 residues. The DNA for the CDR3 is TGCGCCAGCAGCTCGACTAGCGGGGCCCCTAGGGAGACCCAGTACTTC. The encoded protein is CASSSTSGAPRETQYF.

The chain recombines TRBV7-9 with TRBJ1-4; D perhaps matches TRBD1 (5 bases). V lost 6 bases and J lost 5, with 10 bases in between. CDR3 length equals 13 residues. Germline V CDR1 and CDR2: SEHNR, FQNEAQ (reference sequence). In nucleotides, the CDR3 is TGTGCCAGCAGGGACAAAGAGAATGAAAAACTGTTTTTT. This translates into CASRDKENEKLFF.

The chain links TRBV2 to TRBJ1-1; 8 positions match TRBD1. Germline trimming cut 6 bases from V and 10 bases from J; bases unmatched to any gene: 10. CDR1 is SNHLY and CDR2 is FYNNEI in the germline V gene. The CDR3 is made up of 13 amino acids. The CDR3 nucleotides are TGTGCCAGCAGGCCCGGGACAGGCCTGGGAGCTTTCTTT. It is translated as CASRPGTGLGAFF.

This clone occurred a few times. CDR3 bases: TGTGCCAGCAGCTTGGAGGCGCGGACTGAAGCTTTCTTT. Its protein product is CASSLEARTEAFF. V is TRBV5-6 and J is TRBJ1-1; D uncertain. Germline loops: CDR1 SGHDT, CDR2 YYEEEE. This CDR3 comprises 13 residues. The germline V and J ends were trimmed by 0 bases and 5 bases, with 8 bases remaining between them.

This chain links TRBV7-9 with TRBJ2-3; 10 bases match TRBD1. Trimming removed 5 bases from V and 3 bases from J; junction bases left unmatched: 5. Germline V gene data show CDR1 as SEHNR and CDR2 as FQNEAQ (reference sequence). This CDR3 region has 15 residues. CDR3 nucleotide sequence: TGTGCCAGCAGCCCCCGGGACAGGGGAACAGATACGCAGTATTTT. It is translated as CASSPRDRGTDTQYF.

The chain recombines TRBV7-9 with TRBJ2-7; 8 bases fit TRBD1. V was clipped by 6 bases and J by 5 bases; unmatched bases: 12. This CDR3 region has 15 residues. Germline-derived CDR1 and CDR2 are SEHNR and FQNEAQ (reference sequence). The CDR3 nucleotides are TGTGCCAGCAGGGGCAGGCAGGACAGGGCAAACGAGCAGTACTTC. Translated, it gives CASRGRQDRANEQYF.

V gene TRBV5-1 combines with J gene TRBJ2-3; unclear D gene. CDR3 size: 15 residues. In germline, CDR1 is SGHRS, CDR2 YFSETQ. V dropped 5 bases and J dropped 2 bases, with 15 bases sitting between them. CDR3 nucleotides: TGCGCCAGCAGACTCCAATCACACCACACAGATACGCAGTATTTT. This gives the protein CASRLQSHHTDTQYF.

This clone was detected once. The V call is TRBV9, the J call TRBJ1-1; D is possibly TRBD1 (6 bases). The CDR3 is 13 residues long. The germline gives CDR1 SGDLS, CDR2 YYNGEE. Trimming shortened V by 3 bases and J by 1 base, and 7 bases separated the two germline ends. CDR3 nucleotide sequence: TGTGCCAGCAGCGAGACAGGGAACACTGAAGCTTTCTTT. It is translated as CASSETGNTEAFF.

This chain uses TRBV21-1 with TRBJ2-1. TRBV21-1 constitutes a pseudogene. This CDR3 region has 14 residues. The CDR3 region has the DNA TGTGCCAGCAGCAAAGTTAGTACCTCGACGTGGCAGTTCTTC. Protein product: CASSKVSTSTWQFF.

This clone was recorded a few times. The rearrangement joins TRBV19 to TRBJ2-2; unclear D gene. Trimming removed 11 bases at V and 3 bases at J, with 10 bases between. The germline V gene has CDR1 LNHDA and CDR2 SQIVND (reference sequence). This CDR3 is 12 amino acids long. The CDR3 protein is CASEADTGELFF. DNA of the CDR3: TGTGCCTCCGAGGCGGACACCGGGGAGCTGTTTTTT.

This chain uses TRBV23-1 with TRBJ2-5, with D perhaps TRBD1 (6 bases). The better agreement between TRBJ2-7 and the DNA end casts doubt on the J call. Being an ORF, TRBV23-1 has a function that is uncertain. The CDR3 has 17 residues. CDR3 bases: TGCGCCAGCAGTCAGCCAGGGGTAGAGGGGAGCTCCTACGAGCAGTACTTC. Protein product: CASSQPGVEGSSYEQYF.

There are a few counts of this clone. The chain is built from TRBV6-5 and TRBJ2-5; TRBD1 aligns across 9 bases. The germline V gene has CDR1 MNHEY and CDR2 SVGAGI. V gave up 0 bases and J gave up 4 bases; unmatched junction bases: 0. The length of the CDR3 is 14 residues. CDR3 sequence: CASSYSGQGETQYF. In nucleotides, the CDR3 is TGTGCCAGCAGTTACTCGGGACAGGGAGAGACCCAGTACTTC.

CDR3 sequence (DNA): TGTGCCAGCAGCTTACGGACAGGGTGGAATGAGCAGTTCTTC. Translating it yields CASSLRTGWNEQFF. The chain recombines TRBV9 with TRBJ2-1; TRBD1 matches 8 bases. This CDR3 comprises 14 residues. After removal of 4 bases from V and 7 bases from J, the junction contained 7 bases not matched to a gene. CDR1 SGDLS and CDR2 YYNGEE come from the germline V gene.

This clone was seen a few times. The chain carries TRBV28 and TRBJ2-7; D may be TRBD1 (6 bases). Germline V gives CDR1 MDHEN, CDR2 SYDVKM. The CDR3 has 15 amino acids. V lost 2 bases and J lost 5, with 16 bases in between. CDR3 residues: CASSLSQGLPHEQYF. The CDR3 DNA follows: TGTGCCAGCAGTTTAAGCCAGGGGCTCCCCCACGAGCAGTACTTC.

The CDR3 sequence: CASSEVLAGENEQFF. DNA of the CDR3: TGCGCCAGCAGTGAGGTACTAGCGGGAGAAAATGAGCAGTTCTTC. This sequence joins TRBV10-2 and TRBJ2-1; 11 positions agree with TRBD2. V was clipped by 2 bases and J by 7 bases; unmatched bases: 4. Germline V gene sequence: CDR1 WSHSY, CDR2 SAAADI. The CDR3 length is 15 residues.

The gene calls are TRBV27 and TRBJ2-2, with D possibly being TRBD1 or TRBD2 (6 bases each). Per the germline V gene, CDR1 is MNHEY and CDR2 is SMNVEV (reference sequence). Trimming removed 7 bases from V and 4 bases from J, with 13 bases in between. The CDR3 contains 14 residues. The CDR3 DNA reads as TGTGCCAGCATGGGGGCGGGGAGCACCGGGGAGCTGTTTTTT. Protein sequence: CASMGAGSTGELFF.

The rearrangement links TRBV5-4 to TRBJ2-5; D gene uncertain. There are 16 residues in the CDR3. CDR1 and CDR2 (germline): SGHNT, YYREEE (reference sequence). V was shortened by 3 bases and J by 0 bases, with 15 bases between the two germline ends. The DNA of the CDR3 is TGTGCCAGCAGCTCGAGTCCCTGGGCGGACCAAGAGACCCAGTACTTC. This translates into CASSSSPWADQETQYF.

The genes are TRBV2 and TRBJ2-1; 10 bases fit TRBD2. Germline trimming cut 8 bases from V and 2 bases from J; bases unmatched to any gene: 3. The CDR3 runs to 14 residues. From germline, CDR1 is SNHLY and CDR2 FYNNEI. DNA for the CDR3: TGTGCCAGCTCAGCGGGAGGGGCCTACAATGAGCAGTTCTTC. It translates to CASSAGGAYNEQFF.

V is TRBV18 and J is TRBJ2-1; D not resolved. Per germline, CDR1 KGHSH and CDR2 LQKENI. This CDR3 comprises 16 residues. Trimming cost V 3 bases and J 6 bases, with 18 bases left between them. CDR3 amino acids: CASSPELGLASNEQFF. The CDR3 coding sequence is TGTGCCAGCTCACCCGAACTTGGGTTAGCCTCCAATGAGCAGTTCTTC.

The V gene is TRBV6-1, the J gene TRBJ2-1; D not certain. V dropped 2 bases and J dropped 2 bases, with 16 bases sitting between them. In germline, CDR1 is MNHNS, CDR2 SASEGT. The CDR3 has 17 residues. The CDR3 DNA reads TGTGCCAGCAGTGAATATATGGACCCACCTACCTACAATGAGCAGTTCTTC. Its translation is CASSEYMDPPTYNEQFF.

The V and J genes are TRBV4-2 and TRBJ2-1; D gene uncertain. Germline V gives CDR1 LGHNA, CDR2 YNFKEQ. This CDR3 spans 18 amino acids. With 0 bases removed from V and 6 bases from J, the gap between germline ends came to 21 bases. CDR3 sequence reads: CASSQDLNLGHWGNEQFF. In DNA, the CDR3 is TGTGCCAGCAGCCAAGATTTAAACCTAGGCCATTGGGGCAATGAGCAGTTCTTC.

This chain uses TRBV4-1 with TRBJ2-7, with a possible D match to TRBD1 (5 bases). V shed 0 bases and J shed 2 bases, with 8 bases lying between them. The CDR3 consists of 14 residues. Germline CDR1 and CDR2: MGHRA and YSYEKL. DNA for the CDR3: TGCGCCAGCAGCCAAGAAAAGGACACCTACGAGCAGTACTTC. This sequence encodes CASSQEKDTYEQYF.

The rearrangement links TRBV12-5 to TRBJ2-2; no clear D gene. V gave up 6 bases and J gave up 2 bases, with 1 base separating them. The CDR3 runs 11 residues. Germline CDR1 and CDR2: LGHNT and FRNRAP. CDR3 coding DNA: TGTGCTAGTGGCAACACCGGGGAGCTGTTTTTT. It encodes CASGNTGELFF.

This chain uses TRBV30 with TRBJ1-2; possible D gene TRBD1, 6 bases. The CDR3 has 13 amino acids. Trimming cost V 3 bases and J 5 bases, with 13 bases left between them. CDR1 and CDR2 from the germline V gene are GTSNPN and SVGIG (reference sequence). CDR3 coding DNA: TGTGCCTGGAGGGGGGGGCGAGAATATGGCTACACCTTC. The encoded protein is CAWRGGREYGYTF.

With regard to this clone: One end of the junction is discordant with germline, which a read error may explain. The chain uses TRBV13 and TRBJ2-1; D is unresolved. The CDR3 sequence is 12 residues long. Germline V lookup: CDR1 PRHDT, CDR2 FYEKMQ (reference sequence). The CDR3 region has the DNA TGTGCCAGCAGCCTAGGTAACCATGAGCAGTTCTTC. This sequence encodes CASSLGNHEQFF.

V is TRBV4-3 and J is TRBJ2-2, with 16 bases fitting TRBD2. Germline V gene data show CDR1 as LGHNA and CDR2 as YSLEER. The ends lost 2 bases at V and 6 bases at J; junction bases unmatched: 12. The CDR3 covers 20 residues. The CDR3 sequence: CASSQSPGLAGGPVAGELFF. The CDR3 coding sequence is TGCGCCAGCAGCCAATCCCCGGGACTAGCGGGGGGGCCAGTAGCCGGGGAGCTGTTTTTT.